Listed below are T cell receptor beta chains from one sample, sequenced in a study of T cell responses to AZD1222 COVID-19 vaccine. Profiled with immunoSEQ multiplex PCR; TCRdb holds only in-frame clones, not every one. Altogether approximately 160,000 clones are present, 85% to 95% being singletons, with the ten largest covering more than 0.8%. The source was peripheral blood, collected on day 0 of AZD1222 vaccination. The source is an adult in good health. The CDR3 runs from the conserved cysteine through the conserved F or W. Each record gives: clone size, D gene, V gene, J gene, CDR3 DNA, CDR3 protein. D genes are given only for firm matches. Part of the rows lack a size; the others show once, few, many or a class for expanded clones.

>-|-|TRBV11-2|TRBJ1-1
TGTGCCAGCAGCCGAAATCAGGGTCGAGCTTTCTTT
CASSRNQGRAFF
>-|-|TRBV18|TRBJ1-5
TGTGCCAGCTCACCACGTCGGGGGGCGGAGGGTCAGCCCCAGCATTTT
CASSPRRGAEGQPQHF
>-|TRBD2|TRBV5-1|TRBJ2-3
TGCGCCAGCAGCTTGGCTAGCGGGGGAACAGATACGCAGTATTTT
CASSLASGGTDTQYF
>-|-|TRBV6-1|TRBJ1-2
TGTGCCAGCAGTGTTGGGGTGATTCCCCTTAACTATGGCTACACCTTC
CASSVGVIPLNYGYTF
>-|-|TRBV18|TRBJ2-2
TGTGCCAGCTCACCGAGGTCCACCGGCACCGGGGAGCTGTTTTTT
CASSPRSTGTGELFF
>-|-|TRBV18|TRBJ2-3
TGTGCCAGCTCACCCCGGATTCTTGTCGAGACAGATACGCAGTATTTT
CASSPRILVETDTQYF
>-|-|TRBV28|TRBJ1-1
TGTGCCAGCAGTTTGCCCTGGGGGAACACTGAAGCTTTCTTT
CASSLPWGNTEAFF
>once|-|TRBV7-9|TRBJ1-2
TGTGCCAGCAGCTTGGAGCCTAACTATGGCTACACCTTC
CASSLEPNYGYTF
>-|-|TRBV15|TRBJ1-4
TGTGCCACCAGCCCTCGTGAGGCTTACGGCGAAAAACTGTTTTTT
CATSPREAYGEKLFF
>-|-|TRBV4-2|TRBJ2-1
TGTGCCAGCAGCCAAGCTGTCAGGGGGGGGGAGCAGTTCTTC
CASSQAVRGGEQFF
>-|-|TRBV7-2|TRBJ1-2
TGTGCCAGCAGCAGGGACATCTATGGCTACACCTTC
CASSRDIYGYTF
>-|-|TRBV7-9|TRBJ1-2
TGTGCCAGCAGCCAGAATGAACTGGCTCACTATAGCTATGGCTACACCTTC
CASSQNELAHYSYGYTF
>-|-|TRBV18|TRBJ2-1
TGTGCCAGCTCACAAGCCGGCGCGCCCGGGGCGGGTGAGCAGTTCTTC
CASSQAGAPGAGEQFF
>-|-|TRBV3-1/TRBV3-2|TRBJ2-3
TGTGCCAGCAGCCAAGATTTCGGGGCTACGCAGTATTTT
CASSQDFGATQYF
>-|-|TRBV5-4|TRBJ1-1
TGTGCCAGCAGTTTCAACGGGGGCACTGAAGCTTTCTTT
CASSFNGGTEAFF
>-|-|TRBV30|TRBJ1-2
TGTGCCTACTGGACAGCCTATGGCTACACCTTC
CAYWTAYGYTF
>-|-|TRBV7-8|TRBJ2-2
TGTGCCAGCAGCTTAGGGGCCACAGGGTTTGAAAACACCGGGGAGCTGTTTTTT
CASSLGATGFENTGELFF
>-|-|TRBV5-1|TRBJ1-1
TGCGCCAGCAGCTCCCTACAGGGTGACACTGAAGCTTTCTTT
CASSSLQGDTEAFF
>-|TRBD2|TRBV5-1|TRBJ2-3
TGCGCCAGCAGCCCGGGGGCCAGCGGGGGTACAGATACGCAGTATTTT
CASSPGASGGTDTQYF
>-|-|TRBV6-1|TRBJ2-7
TGTGCCAGCAGTGAAGGTTTAAGGTACCTCGGCGAGCAGTACTTC
CASSEGLRYLGEQYF
>-|-|TRBV6-5|TRBJ1-2
TGTGCCAGCCGTATCAGGGACCCCTATGGCTACACCTTC
CASRIRDPYGYTF
>-|TRBD1|TRBV2|TRBJ2-2
TGTGCCAGCAGACGCTTTGGGCAGGGGGCTCTTAACGGGGAGCTGTTTTTT
CASRRFGQGALNGELFF
>-|-|TRBV5-6|TRBJ2-2
TGTGCCAGCAGGACCAGGGGCAATACCGGGGAGCTGTTTTTT
CASRTRGNTGELFF
>-|TRBD2|TRBV5-4|TRBJ2-1
TGTGCCAGCAGCCCGGGACTAGCGGGTGGTGAGCAGTTCTTC
CASSPGLAGGEQFF
>-|-|TRBV9|TRBJ1-5
TGTGCCAGCAGCGTAGGAGGGGGACTGGGTCAGCCCCAGCATTTT
CASSVGGGLGQPQHF
>-|-|TRBV27|TRBJ2-5
TGTGCCAGCAGTTTAGCCTGGGCTAGCGAAGAAGAGACCCAGTACTTC
CASSLAWASEEETQYF
>-|TRBD1|TRBV28|TRBJ2-7
TGTGCCAGCAGTTTACAAGGGACAGGGGTCTACGAGCAGTACTTC
CASSLQGTGVYEQYF
>-|-|TRBV5-1|TRBJ1-3
TGCGCCAGCAGCTTGGGCGACGGGCTCTCTGGAAACACCATATATTTT
CASSLGDGLSGNTIYF
>-|-|TRBV9|TRBJ2-3
TGTGCCAGCAGCGTAGGGAACGGGGTGGCGGATACGCAGTATTTT
CASSVGNGVADTQYF
>-|TRBD2|TRBV7-2|TRBJ2-5
TGTGCCAGCAGCCCTAGCGGGGGGGCCCATGGGGAGACCCAGTACTTC
CASSPSGGAHGETQYF
>once|TRBD1|TRBV5-1|TRBJ1-2
TGCGCCAGCAGCCCCCTGACAGGGGGATCCTATGGCTACACCTTC
CASSPLTGGSYGYTF
>-|-|TRBV6-2/TRBV6-3|TRBJ2-2
TGTGCCAGCAGTTACCCCTATATCACCGGGGAGCTGTTTTTT
CASSYPYITGELFF
>-|TRBD1|TRBV5-6|TRBJ1-2
TGTGCCAGCAGCCGCACACAGGGGCTAGGCTACACCTTC
CASSRTQGLGYTF
>-|TRBD1|TRBV6-5|TRBJ1-4
TGTGCCAGCGGAAGACAGGGGGCAGGAGAAAAACTGTTTTTT
CASGRQGAGEKLFF
>-|-|TRBV29-1|TRBJ2-1
TGCAGCGTCAGCCGGGACTTAAACAATGAGCAGTTCTTC
CSVSRDLNNEQFF
>-|TRBD1|TRBV27|TRBJ2-1
TGTGCCAGCAGTCCACCATTGACAGGGGGCTTCTACAATGAGCAGTTCTTC
CASSPPLTGGFYNEQFF
>-|-|TRBV19|TRBJ1-1
TGTGCCAGTAACCAAGAGGGTATGAACACTGAAGCTTTCTTT
CASNQEGMNTEAFF
>-|-|TRBV3-1/TRBV3-2|TRBJ2-2
TGTGCCAGCAGCCAAGAGCCTAGCAGGTCCGGGGAGCTGTTTTTT
CASSQEPSRSGELFF
>-|-|TRBV27|TRBJ1-2
TGTGCCAGCAGGGAGACAGAAGCCCTTGGCTACACCTTC
CASRETEALGYTF
>-|-|TRBV12-3/TRBV12-4|TRBJ1-2
TGTGCCAGCAGCAGGGTTGCCGATGGCTACACCTTC
CASSRVADGYTF